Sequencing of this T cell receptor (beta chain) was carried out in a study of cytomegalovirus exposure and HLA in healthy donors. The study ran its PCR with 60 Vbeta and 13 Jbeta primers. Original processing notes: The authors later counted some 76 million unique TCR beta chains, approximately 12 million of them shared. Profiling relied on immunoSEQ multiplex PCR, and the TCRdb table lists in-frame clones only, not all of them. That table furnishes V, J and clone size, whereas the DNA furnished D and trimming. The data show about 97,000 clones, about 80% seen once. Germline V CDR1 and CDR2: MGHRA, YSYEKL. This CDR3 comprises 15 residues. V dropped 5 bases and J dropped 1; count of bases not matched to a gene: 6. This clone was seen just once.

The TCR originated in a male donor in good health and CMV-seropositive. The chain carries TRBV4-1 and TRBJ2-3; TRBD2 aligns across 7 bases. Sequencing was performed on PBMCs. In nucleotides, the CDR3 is TGCGCCAGCAGCAGATCCGGACTAGGCACAGATACGCAGTATTTT. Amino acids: CASSRSGLGTDTQYF.